The 30 T cell receptor beta chains below were found in one sample sequenced in a study of cytotoxic CD8 clonotypes in ibrutinib-treated CLL. Profiling relied on immunoSEQ multiplex PCR, and the TCRdb table lists in-frame clones only, not all of them. In the table there are 130,000 or so clones, around three quarters of which are singletons. The specimen comprised PBMCs, sampled after 12 months of ibrutinib treatment. These receptors were obtained from a human donor with chronic lymphocytic leukemia.

The V call is TRBV7-2, the J call TRBJ2-2, with TRBD2 matching over 12 bases. Germline V gene lookup returns CDR1 SGHTA and CDR2 FQGNSA. This CDR3 is 16 amino acids long. The J segment lost 6 bases and the V segment lost 2 bases, leaving 4 bases of the junction unmatched. This CDR3 is CASSLRLAGVAGELFF. As DNA, the CDR3 is TGTGCCAGCAGCTTAAGACTAGCGGGAGTTGCCGGGGAGCTGTTTTTT.

This chain joins TRBV7-9 and TRBJ2-7; possibly TRBD1 for D (5 bases). CDR1 and CDR2 from the germline V gene are SEHNR and FQNEAQ (reference sequence). V gave up 5 bases and J gave up 7 bases, with 9 bases separating them. The CDR3 runs 11 residues. In nucleotides, the CDR3 is TGTGCCAGCAGCCGCGCAGGGGAGCAGTACTTC. This codes for CASSRAGEQYF. Full variable domain (missing parts from reference TRBV7-9 and TRBJ2-7): DTGVSQNPRHKITKRGQNVTFRCDPISEHNRLYWYRQTLGQGPEFLTYFQNEAQLEKSRLLSDRFSAERPKGSFSTLEIQRTEQGDSAMYLCASSRAGEQYFGPGTRLTVT.

The V gene is TRBV7-2, the J gene TRBJ1-4; possible D gene TRBD1, 5 bases. Germline CDR1 SGHTA, CDR2 FQGNSA. This CDR3 spans 15 amino acids. Trimming cost V 5 bases and J 8 bases, with 18 bases left between them. CDR3: CASSLDNPRREKLFF. The CDR3 DNA follows: TGTGCCAGCAGCCTGGACAACCCAAGACGGGAAAAACTGTTTTTT.

The chain employs TRBV5-4 and TRBJ1-3; 7 bases agree with TRBD1. CDR1 and CDR2 from the germline V gene are SGHNT and YYREEE (reference sequence). The junction had 1 base not matched to a gene; V was cut back by 2 bases and J by 2 bases. There are 14 residues in the CDR3. CDR3 protein: CASSFDRAGNTIYF. The CDR3 DNA is TGTGCCAGCAGCTTCGACAGGGCTGGAAACACCATATATTTT.

In DNA, the CDR3 is TGTGCCAGCAGCTTCCGCGGCCCACCTAATAGCAATCAGCCCCAGCATTTT. Translating it yields CASSFRGPPNSNQPQHF. V and J are TRBV5-5 and TRBJ1-5; D is undetermined. Trimming removed 2 bases from V and 0 bases from J, with 15 bases in between. The CDR3 loop spans 17 amino acids. Germline values: CDR1 SGHKS, CDR2 YYEKEE (reference sequence).

The rearrangement joins TRBV7-9 to TRBJ2-1, with D tentatively TRBD2 (6 bases). Germline lookup yields CDR1 SEHNR and CDR2 FQNEAQ (reference sequence). This CDR3 spans 16 amino acids. Trimming took off 2 bases at V and 3 bases at J, with 14 bases between the two ends. CDR3 DNA sequence: TGTGCCAGCAGCTTATCACGGGAGACAATCTACAATGAGCAGTTCTTC. Its protein is CASSLSRETIYNEQFF. Filled out from reference TRBV7-9 and TRBJ2-1, the complete variable domain reads DTGVSQNPRHKITKRGQNVTFRCDPISEHNRLYWYRQTLGQGPEFLTYFQNEAQLEKSRLLSDRFSAERPKGSFSTLEIQRTEQGDSAMYLCASSLSRETIYNEQFFGPGTRLTVL.

Only a few counts were recorded for this clone. The chain carries TRBV28 and TRBJ1-2; D gene ambiguous. There are 11 residues in the CDR3. Trimming cost V 5 bases and J 4 bases, with 5 bases left between them. Germline values: CDR1 MDHEN, CDR2 SYDVKM. The CDR3 DNA sequence: TGTGCCAGCAGTCCCAGCTATGGCTACACCTTC. Encoded protein: CASSPSYGYTF.

The chain uses TRBV11-2 and TRBJ2-5; the match to TRBD2 covers 10 bases. Trimming at V came to 2 bases and at J to 0 bases, leaving 3 bases not matched to a gene. The CDR3 extends over 16 amino acids. Looked up from germline, CDR1 is SGHAT and CDR2 is FQNNGV. CDR3 nucleotide sequence: TGTGCCAGCAGCTTACGGACTAGCGGACACCAAGAGACCCAGTACTTC. Its protein is CASSLRTSGHQETQYF. Using reference TRBV11-2 and TRBJ2-5 for the parts outside the CDR3, the full variable domain is EAGVAQSPRYKIIEKRQSVAFWCNPISGHATLYWYQQILGQGPKLLIQFQNNGVVDDSQLPKDRFSAERLKGVDSTLKIQPAKLEDSAVYLCASSLRTSGHQETQYFGPGTRLLVL.

This clone was seen a handful of times. The rearrangement links TRBV2 to TRBJ1-2; D ambiguous. Germline CDR1 SNHLY, CDR2 FYNNEI. CDR3 length equals 12 residues. V was cut by 3 bases and J by 4 bases, with 6 bases left in between. Here the CDR3 reads CASSDQPYGYTF. DNA of the CDR3: TGTGCCAGCAGTGACCAGCCCTATGGCTACACCTTC.

The V call is TRBV20-1, the J call TRBJ2-7, with D hard to call. The CDR3 consists of 11 residues. Per germline, CDR1 DFQATT and CDR2 SNEGSKA (reference sequence). V lost 2 bases and J lost 3, with 5 bases in between. The CDR3: CSARRDYEQYF. CDR3 DNA: TGCAGTGCTAGAAGGGACTACGAGCAGTACTTC.

This rearrangement joins TRBV5-1 to TRBJ1-4, with TRBD1 matching over 8 bases. V was pared by 4 bases and J by 3 bases, with 5 bases of the junction left unmatched. The CDR3 is 15 residues long. Per the germline V gene, CDR1 is SGHRS and CDR2 is YFSETQ. For the CDR3, the DNA is TGCGCCAGCAGCGGGCAGGGGGCCTCTAATGAAAAACTGTTTTTT. Translating gives CASSGQGASNEKLFF.

V is TRBV10-3 and J is TRBJ2-1; TRBD2 matches 8 bases. Trimming removed 3 bases from V and 8 bases from J; junction bases left unmatched: 6. Germline loops: CDR1 ENHRY, CDR2 SYGVKD. The CDR3 extends over 14 amino acids. Here the CDR3 reads CAISDQRENYEQFF. CDR3 DNA sequence: TGTGCCATCAGTGACCAGCGGGAGAATTATGAGCAGTTCTTC.

This clone came up once. The V and J genes are TRBV6-1 and TRBJ2-1; 7 nucleotides align to TRBD2. CDR1 is MNHNS and CDR2 is SASEGT in the germline V gene. J lost 7 bases, V lost 3 bases, and 6 bases had no gene match. This CDR3 comprises 14 residues. The CDR3, as DNA: TGTGCCAGCAGTGACGGGCTAGCGGAGAATGAGCAGTTCTTC. Translated: CASSDGLAENEQFF.

The chain combines TRBV5-4 with TRBJ1-2; D may be TRBD1 (6 bases). There are 13 residues in the CDR3. Germline CDR1 SGHNT, CDR2 YYREEE (reference sequence). V was trimmed by 3 bases and J by 8 bases, leaving 14 bases between them. In DNA form, the CDR3 reads TGTGCCAGCAGCTCAAGGGGGGCGGAAGGCTACACCTTC. Protein sequence: CASSSRGAEGYTF.

This chain links TRBV30 with TRBJ2-2; 8 bases agree with TRBD1. This CDR3 comprises 14 residues. V lost 3 bases to trimming and J lost 4 bases; unmatched junction nucleotides: 4. CDR1 and CDR2 (germline): GTSNPN, SVGIG (reference sequence). The CDR3 loop is CAWRRQGITGELFF. In DNA, the CDR3 is TGTGCCTGGAGGAGACAGGGGATCACCGGGGAGCTGTTTTTT.

The J gene is TRBJ2-1, the V gene TRBV9; 11 bases are a match to TRBD1. CDR1 is SGDLS and CDR2 is YYNGEE in the germline V gene. Trimming removed 0 bases from V and 10 bases from J; junction bases left unmatched: 9. CDR3 length: 16 amino acids. The CDR3 DNA is TGTGCCAGCAGCGTAGTTTCCGGACAGGGGGCGCCGGAGCAGTTCTTC. Amino acids: CASSVVSGQGAPEQFF.

The chain joins TRBV15 to TRBJ2-3; 14 bases match TRBD2. CDR3 size: 20 residues. Trimming took 3 bases from V and 0 from J; bases not matched to a gene: 11. CDR1 is LNHNV, CDR2 YYDKDF, per germline (reference sequence). The CDR3 protein is CATSSLTSGRAPGSTDTQYF. Here the CDR3 DNA reads TGTGCCACCAGCAGCCTGACTAGCGGGAGGGCTCCTGGGAGCACAGATACGCAGTATTTT.

The V call is TRBV7-9, the J call TRBJ2-1, with 10 bases matching TRBD2. This CDR3 comprises 16 residues. The germline gives CDR1 SEHNR, CDR2 FQNEAQ (reference sequence). Trimming removed 3 bases from V and 4 bases from J; junction bases left unmatched: 6. CDR3 residues: CASSLVTSGTYNEQFF. Here the CDR3 DNA reads TGTGCCAGCAGCTTGGTAACTAGCGGGACATACAATGAGCAGTTCTTC.

The table lists this clone with a count of one. The chain uses TRBV15 and TRBJ2-1; D remains ambiguous. The CDR3 length is 15 residues. Trimming removed 0 bases at V and 6 bases at J, with 12 bases between. The germline gives CDR1 LNHNV, CDR2 YYDKDF (reference sequence). The CDR3 DNA sequence: TGTGCCACCAGCAGAGATCGGACCCGGCGCAATGAGCAGTTCTTC. Its translation: CATSRDRTRRNEQFF.

A few counts support this clone. The CDR3 region has the DNA TGTGCCAGTAGTAAGGACGGAGCGACAGGCTACACTGAAGCTTTCTTT. Translated, it gives CASSKDGATGYTEAFF. The rearrangement uses TRBV19 and TRBJ1-1, with a weak D call TRBD1 (6 bases). This CDR3 contains 16 residues. Germline loops: CDR1 LNHDA, CDR2 SQIVND (reference sequence). V was clipped by 4 bases and J by 3 bases, with 18 bases between them.

The chain links TRBV30 to TRBJ2-7, with 11 bases lining up with TRBD1. CDR3 length: 13 amino acids. CDR1 is GTSNPN and CDR2 is SVGIG in the germline V gene (reference sequence). After removal of 3 bases from V and 6 bases from J, the junction contained 4 bases not matched to a gene. The CDR3 DNA sequence: TGTGCCTGGAGGGGGGACAGGGGGTCCGAGCAGTACTTC. This translates into CAWRGDRGSEQYF.

The rearrangement joins TRBV29-1 to TRBJ2-3; 11 nucleotides agree with TRBD2. The CDR3 is 16 residues long. The V gene end was trimmed by 3 bases and the J gene end by 2 bases; junction bases not matched to a gene: 7. Germline V CDR1 and CDR2: SQVTM, ANQGSEA. CDR3 coding DNA: TGCAGCGTTGATGGTCTAGCGGGAGGTTTCACAGATACGCAGTATTTT. Its protein is CSVDGLAGGFTDTQYF.

The chain combines TRBV2 with TRBJ1-1; TRBD1 matches at 7 bases. Per germline, CDR1 SNHLY and CDR2 FYNNEI. J was trimmed by 1 base and V by 3 bases; bases with no gene match: 5. The CDR3 length is 15 residues. Here the CDR3 reads CASSETGSANTEAFF. Written as DNA, the CDR3 is TGTGCCAGCAGTGAGACAGGGAGCGCGAACACTGAAGCTTTCTTT. Complete variable domain (other parts from reference TRBV2 and TRBJ1-1): EPEVTQTPSHQVTQMGQEVILRCVPISNHLYFYWYRQILGQKVEFLVSFYNNEISEKSEIFDDQFSVERPDGSNFTLKIRSTKLEDSAMYFCASSETGSANTEAFFGQGTRLTVV.

This clone has just a few counts. V and J are TRBV19 and TRBJ1-1, with D hard to call. There are 12 residues in the CDR3. The germline V gene encodes CDR1 LNHDA and CDR2 SQIVND (reference sequence). With 6 bases removed from V and 6 bases from J, the gap between germline ends came to 11 bases. Written as DNA, the CDR3 is TGTGCCAGTAGCCTCAGGCTCGCTGAAGCTTTCTTT. Translated, it gives CASSLRLAEAFF.

The CDR3 here is CASRLQHGLADEQYF. In nucleotides, the CDR3 is TGTGCCAGCAGACTACAGCACGGACTAGCGGACGAGCAGTACTTC. The chain couples TRBV6-5 to TRBJ2-7; 10 nucleotides match TRBD2. V was clipped by 6 bases and J by 5 bases; unmatched bases: 10. Germline V CDR1 and CDR2: MNHEY, SVGAGI. CDR3 size: 15 residues.

This chain links TRBV4-3 with TRBJ2-3; 11 bases line up with TRBD2. J gave up 3 bases and V 0 bases, and 2 bases lay outside the gene matches. The CDR3 totals 16 residues. CDR1 LGHNA and CDR2 YSLEER come from the germline V gene. The CDR3, as DNA: TGCGCCAGCAGCCAAGATAGCGGGAGGGGTACAGATACGCAGTATTTT. This translates into CASSQDSGRGTDTQYF.

This chain joins TRBV5-1 and TRBJ2-1, with unresolved D. V lost 8 bases and J lost 3, with 12 bases in between. Germline CDR1 SGHRS, CDR2 YFSETQ. The CDR3 runs 13 residues. CDR3 in amino acids: CASLSLNYNEQFF. CDR3 nucleotide sequence: TGCGCCAGTCTATCCCTAAACTACAATGAGCAGTTCTTC.

The V call is TRBV28, the J call TRBJ2-7, with a possible D match to TRBD2 (6 bases). The CDR3 is made up of 14 amino acids. The V gene lost 5 bases and the J gene lost 7 bases, with 18 bases spanning the gap. Germline V gene sequence: CDR1 MDHEN, CDR2 SYDVKM. CDR3 residues: CASSPPGREREQYF. The CDR3 nucleotides are TGTGCCAGCAGTCCCCCTGGTCGGGAGAGAGAGCAGTACTTC.

This clone was recorded only once. The chain couples TRBV4-1 to TRBJ2-1; 15 bases agree with TRBD2. V lost 2 bases, J lost 9 bases, and 5 bases stayed unmatched. Germline CDR1 MGHRA, CDR2 YSYEKL. This CDR3 is 16 amino acids long. The DNA for the CDR3 is TGCGCCAGCAGCCAATGGACTAGCGGGAGGGCCGGTGAGCAGTTCTTC. Protein product: CASSQWTSGRAGEQFF.

In nucleotides, the CDR3 is TGTGCCAGCAGTTACTCGGGTGGGGCCACTGAAGCTTTCTTT. As protein: CASSYSGGATEAFF. The genes are TRBV6-6 and TRBJ1-1; the D gene is possibly TRBD1 (5 bases). The CDR3 is 14 amino acids. The ends were cut back, 0 bases at V and 4 bases at J, with 9 bases in the middle. Germline values: CDR1 MNHNY, CDR2 SVGAGI (reference sequence).